A single sample is the source of the 14 T cell receptor beta chains below, sequenced in a study of T cells in Graves' hyperthyroidism and ophthalmopathy. Authors of the study amplified TCR beta CDR3 regions from RNA transcripts. The HTBI primer set was used in a first-round RT-PCR of the TCR CDR3. TCRdb used MiXCR to reprocess the multiplex PCR reads, holding one entry per CDR3 protein. The sample includes around 660,000 distinct CDR3 sequences, about 45% of them seen just once. Sequences were obtained from peripheral blood or thyroid tissue (not recorded which). These receptors were obtained from an adult man with Graves' disease, either hyperthyroidism or ophthalmopathy (not recorded which).

The chain is built from TRBV24-1 and TRBJ1-4, with TRBD1 matching 7 bases. V gave up 3 bases and J gave up 7 bases; unmatched junction bases: 7. The CDR3 is 15 amino acids. Germline V gives CDR1 KGHDR, CDR2 SFDVKD. DNA of the CDR3: TGTGCCACCAGTGATACCAGGGGGATCACTGAAAAACTGTTTTTT. Translated, it gives CATSDTRGITEKLFF.

This clonotype is a singleton in its sample. This may stem from a read error, because a much larger clone lies one nucleotide away. The rearrangement links TRBV2 to TRBJ1-2; 7 nucleotides match TRBD1. V dropped 7 bases and J dropped 8; count of bases not matched to a gene: 13. The CDR3 contains 14 residues. Germline V gene sequence: CDR1 SNHLY, CDR2 FYNNEI. DNA for the CDR3: TGTGCCAGCATGTCGGCAGGGGGTGCGGGGGGCTACACCTTC. Its translation is CASMSAGGAGGYTF. The whole variable domain, remainder taken from reference TRBV2 and TRBJ1-2, is EPEVTQTPSHQVTQMGQEVILRCVPISNHLYFYWYRQILGQKVEFLVSFYNNEISEKSEIFDDQFSVERPDGSNFTLKIRSTKLEDSAMYFCASMSAGGAGGYTFGSGTRLTVV.

This chain connects TRBV15 to TRBJ1-5; D is unclear. V was trimmed by 1 base and J by 11 bases, leaving 9 bases between them. Germline CDR1 is LNHNV and CDR2 is YYDKDF (reference sequence). The CDR3 sequence is 12 residues long. CDR3 nucleotides: TGTGCCACCAGCAGAGTTACCGGGACCCAGCATTTT. It translates to CATSRVTGTQHF.

This clonotype was observed at least ten times. This sequence joins TRBV9 and TRBJ2-7, with D maybe TRBD2 (6 bases). The V gene lost 3 bases and the J gene lost 7 bases, with 17 bases spanning the gap. This CDR3 region has 14 residues. Germline assignment: CDR1 SGDLS and CDR2 YYNGEE. The CDR3 DNA reads as TGTGCCAGCAGCGGGCGCTGGGGAGCGGGTGAGCAGTACTTC. It is translated as CASSGRWGAGEQYF.

The CDR3 loop reads CASSQYAGTGNEQYF. CDR3 bases: TGTGCCAGCAGCCAATATGCCGGGACAGGGAACGAGCAGTACTTC. This chain links TRBV7-9 with TRBJ2-7; the match to TRBD1 covers 9 bases. V shed 5 bases, J shed 5 bases, and the junction held 10 bases outside the gene matches. This CDR3 is built from 15 residues. Germline V gene data show CDR1 as SEHNR and CDR2 as FQNEAQ (reference sequence).

For this clonotype: Given a much more abundant clone one base away, this may be a read error. The rearrangement uses TRBV7-8 and TRBJ1-6; TRBD1 matches at 10 bases. V gave up 5 bases and J gave up 9 bases; unmatched junction bases: 10. This CDR3 is 16 amino acids long. Per the germline V gene, CDR1 is SGHVS and CDR2 is FQNEAQ. The CDR3 region is CASSRTTGTGASPLHF. The CDR3 coding sequence is TGTGCCAGCAGCCGGACGACCGGGACAGGGGCTTCACCCCTCCACTTT.

This clonotype was seen ten or more times. V and J are TRBV2 and TRBJ1-5; tentatively, D is TRBD1 (5 bases). V lost 7 bases and J 7 bases, leaving 14 bases between the germline ends. CDR1 is SNHLY and CDR2 is FYNNEI in the germline V gene. The CDR3 runs 13 residues. CDR3 sequence (DNA): TGTGCCAGCAACGTTGGGGGGGACCAGCCCCAGCATTTT. Residues: CASNVGGDQPQHF. Looking up the rest from reference TRBV2 and TRBJ1-5 gives the full variable domain: EPEVTQTPSHQVTQMGQEVILRCVPISNHLYFYWYRQILGQKVEFLVSFYNNEISEKSEIFDDQFSVERPDGSNFTLKIRSTKLEDSAMYFCASNVGGDQPQHFGDGTRLSIL.

This clonotype appeared many times. The V and J genes are TRBV20-1 and TRBJ2-7; D gene ambiguous. The CDR3 consists of 11 residues. From germline, CDR1 is DFQATT and CDR2 SNEGSKA (reference sequence). V gave up 0 bases and J gave up 5 bases, with 5 bases separating them. The chain's CDR3 is CSARESNEQYF. The CDR3 DNA reads as TGCAGTGCTAGAGAATCCAACGAGCAGTACTTC.

This clonotype occurred a few times. J is TRBJ2-7 and V is TRBV2, with TRBD2 identical over 11 bases. V dropped 3 bases and J dropped 1; count of bases not matched to a gene: 5. Germline V gene sequence: CDR1 SNHLY, CDR2 FYNNEI. This CDR3 region has 16 residues. The CDR3 region is CASSDRRLAGSYEQYF. The CDR3 DNA reads TGTGCCAGCAGTGACAGGAGACTAGCGGGATCCTACGAGCAGTACTTC.

The gene calls are TRBV9 and TRBJ1-1; D might be TRBD1 (5 bases). Germline CDR1 reads SGDLS; CDR2 reads YYNGEE. The CDR3 has 14 amino acids. Trimming pared 7 bases from V and 1 base from J, leaving 14 bases between. CDR3 DNA: TGTGCCAGCGGGGGGGACGTGGGGAACACTGAAGCTTTCTTT. Protein: CASGGDVGNTEAFF.

This clonotype was counted at least ten times. The chain joins TRBV10-3 to TRBJ1-5; 9 nucleotides align to TRBD1. The CDR3 is 15 residues long. The V gene end was trimmed by 10 bases and the J gene end by 3 bases; junction bases not matched to a gene: 10. The germline V gene has CDR1 ENHRY and CDR2 SYGVKD. In DNA form, the CDR3 reads TGTGCCACCTCCGGGACAGGGATGAACAATCAGCCCCAGCATTTT. This encodes CATSGTGMNNQPQHF.

This clonotype was observed a handful of times. V and J are TRBV5-1 and TRBJ1-1; 7 nucleotides align to TRBD1. J gave up 5 bases and V 4 bases, and 11 bases lay outside the gene matches. The CDR3 is made up of 15 amino acids. The germline gives CDR1 SGHRS, CDR2 YFSETQ. The CDR3 DNA follows: TGCGCCAGCAGCCTACTAAACAGGGGAGGAACTGAAGCTTTCTTT. Translation gives CASSLLNRGGTEAFF.

This clonotype was observed a handful of times. The J gene is TRBJ1-3, the V gene TRBV10-3; D is possibly TRBD1 (5 bases). CDR1 ENHRY and CDR2 SYGVKD come from the germline V gene. The CDR3 has 13 amino acids. Trimming shortened V by 3 bases and J by 2 bases, and 5 bases separated the two germline ends. DNA of the CDR3: TGTGCCATCAGTGACAGGGCTGGAAACACCATATATTTT. It is translated as CAISDRAGNTIYF.

The chain is built from TRBV14 and TRBJ1-2; D not resolved. The V gene lost 0 bases and the J gene lost 4 bases, with 6 bases spanning the gap. Per the germline V gene, CDR1 is SGHDN and CDR2 is FVKESK. The CDR3 covers 13 residues. CDR3 in amino acids: CASSQDPLYGYTF. CDR3 nucleotide sequence: TGTGCCAGCAGCCAAGATCCGCTCTATGGCTACACCTTC. Full variable domain (outside the CDR3, taken from reference TRBV14 and TRBJ1-2): EAGVTQFPSHSVIEKGQTVTLRCDPISGHDNLYWYRRVMGKEIKFLLHFVKESKQDESGMPNNRFLAERTGGTYSTLKVQPAELEDSGVYFCASSQDPLYGYTFGSGTRLTVV.